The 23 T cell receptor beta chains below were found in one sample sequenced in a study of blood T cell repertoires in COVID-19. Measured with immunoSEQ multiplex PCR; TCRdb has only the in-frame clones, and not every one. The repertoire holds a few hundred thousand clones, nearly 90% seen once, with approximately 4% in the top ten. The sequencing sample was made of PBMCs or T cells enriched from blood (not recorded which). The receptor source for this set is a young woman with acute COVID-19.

This CDR3 is CASSLHYEQYF. CDR3 DNA: TGTGCCAGCAGTTTACACTACGAGCAGTACTTC. This sequence joins TRBV28 and TRBJ2-7; D is uncertain. Per the germline V gene, CDR1 is MDHEN and CDR2 is SYDVKM. V lost 2 bases and J lost 3, with 2 bases in between. This CDR3 comprises 11 residues.

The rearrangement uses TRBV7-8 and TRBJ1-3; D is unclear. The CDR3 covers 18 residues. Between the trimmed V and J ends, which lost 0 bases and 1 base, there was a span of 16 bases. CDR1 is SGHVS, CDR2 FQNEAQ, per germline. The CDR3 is CASSLAPAGFLSGNTIYF. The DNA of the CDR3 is TGTGCCAGCAGCTTAGCGCCGGCAGGATTTTTATCTGGAAACACCATATATTTT.

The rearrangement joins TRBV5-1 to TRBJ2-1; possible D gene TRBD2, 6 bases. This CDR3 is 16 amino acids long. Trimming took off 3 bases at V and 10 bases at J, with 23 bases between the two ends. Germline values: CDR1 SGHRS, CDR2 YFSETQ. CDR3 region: CASSWGTDPIGYEQFF. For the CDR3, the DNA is TGCGCCAGCAGCTGGGGGACTGACCCAATTGGATACGAGCAGTTCTTC.

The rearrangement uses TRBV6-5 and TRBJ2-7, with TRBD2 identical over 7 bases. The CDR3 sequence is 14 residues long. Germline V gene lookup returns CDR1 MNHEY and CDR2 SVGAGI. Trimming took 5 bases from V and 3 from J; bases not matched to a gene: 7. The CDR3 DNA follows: TGTGCCAGCAGTCGGTCTAGCGGCATCTACGAGCAGTACTTC. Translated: CASSRSSGIYEQYF.

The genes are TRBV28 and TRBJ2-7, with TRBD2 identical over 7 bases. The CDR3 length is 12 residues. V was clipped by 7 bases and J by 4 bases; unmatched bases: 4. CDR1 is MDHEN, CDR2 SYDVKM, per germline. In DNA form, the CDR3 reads TGTGCCAGCAAAACGGGAGGATACGAGCAGTACTTC. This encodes CASKTGGYEQYF.

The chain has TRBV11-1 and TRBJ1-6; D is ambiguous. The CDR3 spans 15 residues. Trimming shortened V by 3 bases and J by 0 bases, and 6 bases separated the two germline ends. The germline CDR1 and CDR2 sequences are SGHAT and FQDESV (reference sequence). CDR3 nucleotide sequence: TGTGCCAGCAGCTTCGGCGGCTCCTATAATTCACCCCTCCACTTT. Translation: CASSFGGSYNSPLHF.

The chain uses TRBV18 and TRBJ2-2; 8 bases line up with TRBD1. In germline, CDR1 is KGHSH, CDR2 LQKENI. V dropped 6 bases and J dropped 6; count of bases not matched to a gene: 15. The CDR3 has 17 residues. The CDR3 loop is CASSTFPGQGLSGELFF. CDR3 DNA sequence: TGTGCCAGCTCGACCTTCCCCGGACAGGGTCTGTCCGGGGAGCTGTTTTTT. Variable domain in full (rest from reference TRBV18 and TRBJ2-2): NAGVMQNPRHLVRRRGQEARLRCSPMKGHSHVYWYRQLPEEGLKFMVYLQKENIIDESGMPKERFSAEFPKEGPSILRIQQVVRGDSAAYFCASSTFPGQGLSGELFFGEGSRLTVL.

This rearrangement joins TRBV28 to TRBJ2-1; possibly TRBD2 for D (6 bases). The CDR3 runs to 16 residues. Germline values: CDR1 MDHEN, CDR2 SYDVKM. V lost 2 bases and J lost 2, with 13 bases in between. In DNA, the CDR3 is TGTGCCAGCAGTTTAGACGGAAGACTAGCCTACAATGAGCAGTTCTTC. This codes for CASSLDGRLAYNEQFF. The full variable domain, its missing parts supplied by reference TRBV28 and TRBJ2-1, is DVKVTQSSRYLVKRTGEKVFLECVQDMDHENMFWYRQDPGLGLRLIYFSYDVKMKEKGDIPEGYSVSREKKERFSLILESASTNQTSMYLCASSLDGRLAYNEQFFGPGTRLTVL.

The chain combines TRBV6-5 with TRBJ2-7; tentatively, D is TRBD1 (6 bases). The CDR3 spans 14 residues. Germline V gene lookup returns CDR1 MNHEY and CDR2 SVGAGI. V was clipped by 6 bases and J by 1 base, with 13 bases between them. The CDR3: CASSLNRVSYEQYF. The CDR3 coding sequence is TGTGCCAGCAGCCTCAACAGGGTTTCCTACGAGCAGTACTTC.

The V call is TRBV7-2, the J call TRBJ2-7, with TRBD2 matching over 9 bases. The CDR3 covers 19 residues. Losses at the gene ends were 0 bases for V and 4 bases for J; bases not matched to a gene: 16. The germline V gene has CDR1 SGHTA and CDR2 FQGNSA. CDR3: CASSLAKGTSIIGRYEQYF. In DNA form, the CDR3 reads TGTGCCAGCAGCTTAGCGAAAGGGACTAGCATAATAGGACGGTACGAGCAGTACTTC.

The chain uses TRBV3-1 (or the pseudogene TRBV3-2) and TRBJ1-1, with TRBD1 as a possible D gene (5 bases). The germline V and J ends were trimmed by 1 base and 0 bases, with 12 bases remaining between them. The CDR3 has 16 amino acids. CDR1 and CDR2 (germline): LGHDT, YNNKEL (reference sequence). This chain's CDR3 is CASSQGRGVMNTEAFF. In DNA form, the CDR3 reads TGTGCCAGCAGCCAAGGTCGGGGGGTAATGAACACTGAAGCTTTCTTT.

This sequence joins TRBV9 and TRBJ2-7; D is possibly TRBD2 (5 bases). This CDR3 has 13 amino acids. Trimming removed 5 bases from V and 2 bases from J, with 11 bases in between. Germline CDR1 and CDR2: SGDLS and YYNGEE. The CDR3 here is CASSNPGTYEQYF. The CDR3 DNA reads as TGTGCCAGCAGTAATCCGGGGACCTACGAGCAGTACTTC.

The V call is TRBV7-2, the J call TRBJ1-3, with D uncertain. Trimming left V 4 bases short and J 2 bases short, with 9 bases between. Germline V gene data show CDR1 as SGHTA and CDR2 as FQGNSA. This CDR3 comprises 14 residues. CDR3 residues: CASSSGSTGNTIYF. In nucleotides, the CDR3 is TGTGCCAGCAGCTCGGGGAGTACTGGAAACACCATATATTTT.

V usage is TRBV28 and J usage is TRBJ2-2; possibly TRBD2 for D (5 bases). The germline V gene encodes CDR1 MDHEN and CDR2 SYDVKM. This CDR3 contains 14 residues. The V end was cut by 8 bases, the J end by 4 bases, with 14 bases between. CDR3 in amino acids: CASLSGMGTGELFF. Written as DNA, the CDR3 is TGTGCCAGCCTTTCGGGGATGGGCACCGGGGAGCTGTTTTTT.

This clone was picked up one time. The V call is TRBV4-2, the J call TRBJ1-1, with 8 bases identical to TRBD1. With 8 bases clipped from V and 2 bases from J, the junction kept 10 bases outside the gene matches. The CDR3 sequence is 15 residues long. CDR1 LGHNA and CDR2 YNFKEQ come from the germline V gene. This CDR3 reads CASVALGQANTEAFF. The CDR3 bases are TGTGCCAGCGTTGCCTTGGGACAGGCCAACACTGAAGCTTTCTTT.

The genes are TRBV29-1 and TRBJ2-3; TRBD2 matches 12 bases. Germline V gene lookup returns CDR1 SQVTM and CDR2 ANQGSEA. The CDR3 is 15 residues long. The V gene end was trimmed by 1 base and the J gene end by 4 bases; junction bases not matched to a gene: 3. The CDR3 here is CSVEATSGSPDTQYF. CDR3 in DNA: TGCAGCGTTGAAGCGACTAGCGGGAGTCCAGATACGCAGTATTTT.

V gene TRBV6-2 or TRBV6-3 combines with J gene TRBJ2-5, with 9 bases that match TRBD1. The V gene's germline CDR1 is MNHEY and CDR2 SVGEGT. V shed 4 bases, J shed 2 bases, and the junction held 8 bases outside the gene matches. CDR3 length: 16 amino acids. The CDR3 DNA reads TGTGCCAGCAGTTCGAGGGACAGGGCCGTTCAAGAGACCCAGTACTTC. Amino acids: CASSSRDRAVQETQYF.

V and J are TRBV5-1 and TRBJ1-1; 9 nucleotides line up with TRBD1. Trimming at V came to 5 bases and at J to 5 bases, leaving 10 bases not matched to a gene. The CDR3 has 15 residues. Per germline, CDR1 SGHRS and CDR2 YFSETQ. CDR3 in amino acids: CASRETGGAKTEAFF. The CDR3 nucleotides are TGCGCCAGCAGGGAAACAGGGGGCGCGAAGACTGAAGCTTTCTTT.

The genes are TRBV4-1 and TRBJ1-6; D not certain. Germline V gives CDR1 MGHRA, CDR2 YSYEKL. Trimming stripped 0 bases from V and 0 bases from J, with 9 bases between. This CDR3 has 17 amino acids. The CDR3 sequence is CASSQDSWSSYNSPLHF. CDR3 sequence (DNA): TGCGCCAGCAGCCAAGATAGCTGGAGCTCCTATAATTCACCCCTCCACTTT.

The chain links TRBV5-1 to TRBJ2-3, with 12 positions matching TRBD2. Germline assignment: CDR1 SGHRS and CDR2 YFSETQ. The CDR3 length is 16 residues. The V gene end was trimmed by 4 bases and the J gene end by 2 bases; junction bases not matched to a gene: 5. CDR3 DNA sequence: TGCGCCAGCAGCGCCGGACTAGCGGGACTCACAGATACGCAGTATTTT. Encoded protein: CASSAGLAGLTDTQYF.

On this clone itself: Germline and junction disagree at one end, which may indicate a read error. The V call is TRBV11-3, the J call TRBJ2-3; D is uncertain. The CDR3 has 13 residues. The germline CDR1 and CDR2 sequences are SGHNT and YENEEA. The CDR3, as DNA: TGTGCCAGCAGATTAGACTCCCGTGATACGCAGTATTTT. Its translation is CASRLDSRDTQYF.

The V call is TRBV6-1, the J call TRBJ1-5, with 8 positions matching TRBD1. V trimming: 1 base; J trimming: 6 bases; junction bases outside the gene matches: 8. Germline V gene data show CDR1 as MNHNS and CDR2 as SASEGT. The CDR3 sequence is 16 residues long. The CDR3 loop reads CASSEGTGTGFQPQHF. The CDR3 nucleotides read TGTGCCAGCAGTGAAGGGACAGGGACCGGGTTTCAGCCCCAGCATTTT.

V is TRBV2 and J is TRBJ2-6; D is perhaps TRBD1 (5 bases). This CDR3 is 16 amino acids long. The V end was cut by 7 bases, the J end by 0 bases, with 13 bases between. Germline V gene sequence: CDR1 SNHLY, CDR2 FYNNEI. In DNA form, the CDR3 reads TGTGCCAGCATCCCAGGGCCTTACTCTGGGGCCAACGTCCTGACTTTC. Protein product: CASIPGPYSGANVLTF.